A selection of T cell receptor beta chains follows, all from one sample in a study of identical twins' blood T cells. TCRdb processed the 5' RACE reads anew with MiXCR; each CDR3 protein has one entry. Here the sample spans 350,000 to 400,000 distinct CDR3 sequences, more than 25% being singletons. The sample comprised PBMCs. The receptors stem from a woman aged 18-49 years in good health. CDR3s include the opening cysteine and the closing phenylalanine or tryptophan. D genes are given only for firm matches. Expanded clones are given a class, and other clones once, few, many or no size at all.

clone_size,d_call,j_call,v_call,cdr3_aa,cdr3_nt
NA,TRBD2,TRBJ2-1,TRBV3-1,CASSQNSGGRNEQFF,TGTGCCAGCAGCCAAAATAGCGGGGGGCGTAATGAGCAGTTCTTC
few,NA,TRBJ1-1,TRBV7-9,CASTLQGGHTEAFF,TGTGCCAGCACCCTTCAGGGAGGACACACTGAAGCTTTCTTT
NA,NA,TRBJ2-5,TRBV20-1,CSAKQGGETQYF,TGCAGTGCTAAACAGGGAGGAGAGACCCAGTACTTC
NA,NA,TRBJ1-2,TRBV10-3,CAISGQGYGYTF,TGTGCCATCAGTGGCCAAGGATATGGCTACACCTTC
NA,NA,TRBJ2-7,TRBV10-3,CAISDRVDEQYF,TGTGCCATCAGTGACAGGGTCGACGAGCAGTACTTC
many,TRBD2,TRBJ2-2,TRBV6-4,CASSSETSGGPNTGELFF,TGTGCCAGCAGTTCTGAAACTAGCGGGGGGCCGAACACCGGGGAGCTGTTTTTT
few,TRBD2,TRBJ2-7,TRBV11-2,CASSAKDGGISSYEQYF,TGTGCCAGCAGCGCGAAGGACGGGGGGATTAGCTCCTACGAGCAGTACTTC
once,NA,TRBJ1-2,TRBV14,CASSLTGIGYTF,TGTGCCAGCAGCCTAACAGGGATCGGCTACACCTTC
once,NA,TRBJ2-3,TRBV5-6,CASSFIGSTDTQYF,TGTGCCAGCAGCTTTATTGGAAGCACAGATACGCAGTATTTT
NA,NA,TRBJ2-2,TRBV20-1,CSAPREGRIGELFF,TGCAGTGCCCCACGGGAAGGGAGAATCGGGGAGCTGTTTTTT
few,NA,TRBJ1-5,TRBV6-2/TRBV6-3,CATGDGLNQPQHF,TGTGCCACCGGGGACGGCCTAAATCAGCCCCAGCATTTT
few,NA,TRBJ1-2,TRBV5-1,CASSTEGAEIYTF,TGCGCCAGCAGCACCGAGGGAGCGGAGATATACACCTTC
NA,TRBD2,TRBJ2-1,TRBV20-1,CSARVGGRSYNEQFF,TGCAGTGCTAGAGTTGGCGGGAGATCCTACAATGAGCAGTTCTTC
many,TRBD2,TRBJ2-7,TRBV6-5,CASSETSGYEQYF,TGTGCCAGCAGTGAAACTAGCGGCTACGAGCAGTACTTC
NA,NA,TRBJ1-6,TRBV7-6,CASSKRQGNSPLHF,TGTGCCAGCAGCAAGCGCCAGGGAAATTCACCCCTCCACTTT
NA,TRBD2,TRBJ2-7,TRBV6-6,CASRRGLVDEQYF,TGTGCCAGCAGACGAGGACTAGTCGACGAGCAGTACTTC
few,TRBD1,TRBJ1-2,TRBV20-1,CSASPPGQSIDGYTF,TGCAGTGCTAGCCCTCCGGGACAGTCGATAGACGGCTACACCTTC
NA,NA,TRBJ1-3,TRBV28,CASSNPGSLSGNTIYF,TGTGCCAGCAGTAACCCGGGATCACTCTCTGGAAACACCATATATTTT
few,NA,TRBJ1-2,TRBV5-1,CASSFLGGHGYTF,TGCGCCAGCAGCTTTCTCGGGGGCCATGGCTACACCTTC
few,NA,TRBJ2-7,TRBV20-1,CSASEGVIDEQYF,TGCAGTGCTAGTGAGGGAGTGATCGACGAGCAGTACTTC
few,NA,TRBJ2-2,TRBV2,CASKQGSANTGELFF,TGTGCCAGCAAACAGGGCTCCGCGAACACCGGGGAGCTGTTTTTT
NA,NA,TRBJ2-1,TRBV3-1,CASSLAMSSYNEQFF,TGTGCCAGCAGCCTTGCCATGAGCTCCTACAATGAGCAGTTCTTC
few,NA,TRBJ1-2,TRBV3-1,CASSQVPGLLYGYTF,TGTGCCAGCAGCCAAGTCCCAGGCCTCCTCTATGGCTACACCTTC
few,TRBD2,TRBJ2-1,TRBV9,CASSMGLADYNEQFF,TGTGCCAGCAGCATGGGACTAGCGGATTACAATGAGCAGTTCTTC
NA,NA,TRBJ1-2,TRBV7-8,CASSLEGVDIYGYTF,TGTGCCAGCAGCTTAGAAGGGGTAGATATCTATGGCTACACCTTC
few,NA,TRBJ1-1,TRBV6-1,CASSEGGVVEAFF,TGTGCCAGCAGTGAAGGGGGAGTGGTTGAAGCTTTCTTT
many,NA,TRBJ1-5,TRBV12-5,CASGFMNQPQHF,TGTGCTAGTGGTTTCATGAATCAGCCCCAGCATTTT
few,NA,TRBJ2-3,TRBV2,CASRYTSTDTQYF,TGTGCCAGCCGTTACACAAGCACAGATACGCAGTATTTT
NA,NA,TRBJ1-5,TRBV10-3,CAISPRSGNQPQHF,TGTGCCATCAGCCCCCGTTCTGGCAATCAGCCCCAGCATTTT
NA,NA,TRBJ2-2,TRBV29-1,CSVVTGSGELFF,TGCAGCGTCGTGACGGGATCCGGGGAGCTGTTTTTT
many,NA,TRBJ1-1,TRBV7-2,CASSPGLIGFF,TGTGCCAGCAGCCCGGGATTAATTGGTTTCTTT
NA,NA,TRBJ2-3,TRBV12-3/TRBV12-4,CASSFSGAQDTQYF,TGTGCCAGCAGTTTTTCCGGGGCTCAAGATACGCAGTATTTT
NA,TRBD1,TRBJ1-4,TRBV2,CASSLLTGDEKLFF,TGTGCCAGCAGTTTACTGACAGGGGACGAAAAACTGTTTTTT
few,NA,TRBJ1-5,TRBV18,CASSPRGQVDNQPQHF,TGTGCCAGCTCACCTAGAGGCCAGGTTGACAATCAGCCCCAGCATTTT
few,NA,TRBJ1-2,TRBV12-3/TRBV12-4,CASSPLGTGQYVGYTF,TGTGCCAGCAGCCCCCTTGGTACAGGGCAATATGTTGGCTACACCTTC
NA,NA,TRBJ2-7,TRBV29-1,CSVSRDTPYEQYF,TGCAGCGTCAGCAGAGACACGCCCTACGAGCAGTACTTC
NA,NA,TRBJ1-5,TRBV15,CATSRVQGEGNRPQHF,TGTGCCACCAGCAGAGTACAAGGGGAGGGTAATCGGCCCCAGCATTTT
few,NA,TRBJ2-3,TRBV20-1,CSATTPWGDTQYF,TGCAGTGCTACCACGCCCTGGGGGGATACGCAGTATTTT
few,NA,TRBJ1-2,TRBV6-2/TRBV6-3,CASSSSGVYGYTF,TGTGCCAGCAGTTCGTCCGGAGTCTATGGCTACACCTTC
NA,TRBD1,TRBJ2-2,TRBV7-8,CASSTNKDRARTGELFF,TGTGCCAGCAGCACGAACAAGGACAGGGCTCGCACCGGGGAGCTGTTTTTT
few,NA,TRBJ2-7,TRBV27,CATSYRAGSTYEQYF,TGTGCCACTTCCTACCGGGCAGGGAGTACCTACGAGCAGTACTTC
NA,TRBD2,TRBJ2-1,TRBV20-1,CRPTSGRSDEQFF,TGCAGACCCACTAGCGGGAGATCTGATGAGCAGTTCTTC
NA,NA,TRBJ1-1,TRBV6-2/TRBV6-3,CASSYFSGTPNTEAFF,TGTGCCAGCAGTTACTTCTCCGGGACGCCGAACACTGAAGCTTTCTTT
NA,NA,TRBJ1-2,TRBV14,CSSSYQWPRITNYGYTF,TGTTCCAGCAGTTATCAGTGGCCGCGAATAACTAACTATGGCTACACCTTC
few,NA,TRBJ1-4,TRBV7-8,CASSFRERDEKLFF,TGTGCCAGCAGCTTCCGGGAGAGAGATGAAAAACTGTTTTTT
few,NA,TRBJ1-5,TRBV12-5,CASGLVLPGGNQPQHF,TGTGCTAGTGGTTTGGTACTTCCGGGCGGCAATCAGCCCCAGCATTTT
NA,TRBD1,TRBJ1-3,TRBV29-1,CSVSQTGRSGSTIYF,TGCAGCGTATCCCAGACAGGGCGCTCTGGAAGCACCATATATTTT
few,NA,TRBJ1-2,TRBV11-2,CASSLRRENYGYTF,TGTGCCAGCAGCTTAAGGAGGGAGAACTATGGCTACACCTTC
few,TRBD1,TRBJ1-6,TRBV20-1,CSASDPGQLRSPLHF,TGCAGTGCTAGTGATCCGGGACAGCTTCGGTCACCCCTCCACTTT
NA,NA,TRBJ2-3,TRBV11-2,CASSQIPGHLTDTQYF,TGTGCCAGCAGCCAAATCCCGGGACACCTCACAGATACGCAGTATTTT